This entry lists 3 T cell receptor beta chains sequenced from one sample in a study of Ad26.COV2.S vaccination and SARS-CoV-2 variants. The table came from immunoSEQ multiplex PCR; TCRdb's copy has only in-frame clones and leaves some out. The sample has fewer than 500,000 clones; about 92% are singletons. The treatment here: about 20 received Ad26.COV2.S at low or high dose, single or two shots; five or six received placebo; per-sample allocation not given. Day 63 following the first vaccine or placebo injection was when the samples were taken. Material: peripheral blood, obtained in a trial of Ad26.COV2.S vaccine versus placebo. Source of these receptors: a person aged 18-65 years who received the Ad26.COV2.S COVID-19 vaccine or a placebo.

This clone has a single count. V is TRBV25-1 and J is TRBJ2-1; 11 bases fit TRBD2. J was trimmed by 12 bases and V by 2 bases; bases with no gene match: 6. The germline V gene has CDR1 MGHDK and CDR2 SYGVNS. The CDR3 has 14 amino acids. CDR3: CASSEPLAGEGQFF. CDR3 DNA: TGTGCCAGCAGTGAACCACTAGCGGGAGAAGGGCAGTTCTTC.

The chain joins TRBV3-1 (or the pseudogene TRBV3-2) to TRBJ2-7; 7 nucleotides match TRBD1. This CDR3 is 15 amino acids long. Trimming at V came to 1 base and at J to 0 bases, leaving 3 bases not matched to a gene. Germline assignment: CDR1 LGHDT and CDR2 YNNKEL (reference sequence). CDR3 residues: CASSQVWDSSYEQYF. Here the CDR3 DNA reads TGTGCCAGCAGCCAAGTCTGGGACAGCTCCTACGAGCAGTACTTC.

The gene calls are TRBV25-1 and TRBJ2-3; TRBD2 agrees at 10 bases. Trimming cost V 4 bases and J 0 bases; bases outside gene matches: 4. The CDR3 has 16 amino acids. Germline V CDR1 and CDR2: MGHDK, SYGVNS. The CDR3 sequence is CASSGQTSGSTDTQYF. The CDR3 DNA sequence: TGTGCCAGCAGTGGACAGACTAGCGGGAGCACAGATACGCAGTATTTT. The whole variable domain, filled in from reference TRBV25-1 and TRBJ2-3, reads EADIYQTPRYLVIGTGKKITLECSQTMGHDKMYWYQQDPGMELHLIHYSYGVNSTEKGDLSSESTVSRIRTEHFPLTLESARPSHTSQYLCASSGQTSGSTDTQYFGPGTRLTVL.